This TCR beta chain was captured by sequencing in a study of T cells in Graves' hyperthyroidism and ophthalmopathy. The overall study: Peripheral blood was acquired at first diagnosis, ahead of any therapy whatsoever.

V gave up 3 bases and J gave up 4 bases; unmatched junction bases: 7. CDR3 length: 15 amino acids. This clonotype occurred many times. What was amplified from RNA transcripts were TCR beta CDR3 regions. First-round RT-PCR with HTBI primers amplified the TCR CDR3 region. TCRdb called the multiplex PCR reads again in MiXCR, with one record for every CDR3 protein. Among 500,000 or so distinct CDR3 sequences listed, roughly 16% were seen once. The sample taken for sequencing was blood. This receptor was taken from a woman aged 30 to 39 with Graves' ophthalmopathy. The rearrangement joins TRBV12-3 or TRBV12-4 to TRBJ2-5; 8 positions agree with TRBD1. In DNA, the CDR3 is TGTGCCAGCAGTTTCCGACGGACAGGGCCAGAGACCCAGTACTTC. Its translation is CASSFRRTGPETQYF.